A single sample is the source of the 20 T cell receptor beta chains below, sequenced in a study of T-cell memory formation after mild COVID-19. TCRdb analysed the 5' RACE reads with MiXCR anew, one entry per CDR3 protein. The sample has 470,000 or so distinct CDR3 sequences, around a sixth seen once. The sample taken for sequencing was PBMCs or a T cell subset sorted from them (not recorded which). All receptors come from an adult woman who had mild COVID-19 (a few samples of this study predate the infection). Cell type and time point are not known.

The chain combines TRBV24-1 with TRBJ2-3, with 9 bases fitting TRBD2. J gave up 1 base and V 4 bases, and 5 bases lay outside the gene matches. The germline V gene has CDR1 KGHDR and CDR2 SFDVKD. The CDR3 has 16 residues. Written as DNA, the CDR3 is TGTGCCACCAGTGACCGACGGACTAGCGGCACAGATACGCAGTATTTT. Translation: CATSDRRTSGTDTQYF.

The chain combines TRBV2 with TRBJ2-7; 10 bases map to TRBD2. J gave up 2 bases and V 6 bases, and 4 bases lay outside the gene matches. Germline V CDR1 and CDR2: SNHLY, FYNNEI. This CDR3 comprises 14 residues. CDR3 coding DNA: TGTGCCAGCAGAGGACTAGCGGTCCCCTACGAGCAGTACTTC. The encoded protein is CASRGLAVPYEQYF.

This chain links TRBV6-2 or TRBV6-3 with TRBJ2-4; TRBD2 agrees at 7 bases. J was trimmed by 0 bases and V by 0 bases; bases with no gene match: 11. Germline V gene lookup returns CDR1 MNHEY and CDR2 SVGEGT. This CDR3 has 19 amino acids. In DNA form, the CDR3 reads TGTGCCAGCAGTTACTCGAGACGGGAGGCGAATCTAGCCAAAAACATTCAGTACTTC. It encodes CASSYSRREANLAKNIQYF.

This sequence joins TRBV21-1 and TRBJ2-7; the tabulated D call, TRBD1, remains unverified against the DNA. TRBV21-1 corresponds to a pseudogene. This CDR3 region has 15 residues. The DNA of the CDR3 is TGTGCCAGCAGCAAAGACCCTCAGGGGGCGGGGGAGCAGTACTTC. It is translated as CASSKDPQGAGEQYF.

The gene calls are TRBV12-3 or TRBV12-4 and TRBJ2-1, with TRBD2 matching 8 bases. With 5 bases clipped from V and 7 bases from J, the junction kept 13 bases outside the gene matches. The CDR3 consists of 16 residues. This chain's CDR3 is CASSAGFGGAGNEQFF. Here the CDR3 DNA reads TGTGCCAGCAGTGCTGGTTTCGGGGGGGCCGGGAATGAGCAGTTCTTC.

This clonotype came up a few times. This chain joins TRBV5-5 and TRBJ2-1, with D hard to call. Trimming took off 2 bases at V and 3 bases at J, with 9 bases between the two ends. Germline CDR1 is SGHKS and CDR2 is YYEKEE (reference sequence). The CDR3 is made up of 14 amino acids. The CDR3 nucleotides read TGTGCCAGCAGCTTATATTGGGACTACAATGAGCAGTTCTTC. Its translation: CASSLYWDYNEQFF.

This clonotype was counted a few times. This chain connects TRBV29-1 to TRBJ2-3; tentative D call: TRBD1 (6 bases). V lost 6 bases, J lost 4 bases, and 20 bases lay in between. CDR1 and CDR2 from the germline V gene are SQVTM and ANQGSEA. There are 15 residues in the CDR3. CDR3: CSVPPPGEMSDTQYF. CDR3 coding DNA: TGCAGCGTCCCGCCTCCAGGGGAGATGTCAGATACGCAGTATTTT.

The CDR3 is CASSPSVDEQYF. In nucleotides, the CDR3 is TGTGCCAGCTCACCATCGGTCGACGAGCAGTACTTC. The V call is TRBV18, the J call TRBJ2-7; D uncertain. CDR1 and CDR2 from the germline V gene are KGHSH and LQKENI. V lost 2 bases, J lost 5 bases, and 7 bases lay in between. The CDR3 totals 12 residues.

This chain uses TRBV5-1 with TRBJ2-7, with 7 bases fitting TRBD1. Germline loops: CDR1 SGHRS, CDR2 YFSETQ. The CDR3 has 15 amino acids. V shed 0 bases and J 4 bases; nucleotides not matched to a gene: 7. The CDR3 sequence: CASSLAWDSFYEQYF. The CDR3 DNA reads as TGCGCCAGCAGCTTGGCCTGGGACAGCTTTTACGAGCAGTACTTC.

CDR3 loop: CASSPGQGRGNQPQHF. Written as DNA, the CDR3 is TGCGCCAGCAGCCCGGGACAGGGTAGGGGCAATCAGCCCCAGCATTTT. V and J are TRBV5-1 and TRBJ1-5; 9 nucleotides line up with TRBD1. The ends lost 4 bases at V and 2 bases at J; junction bases unmatched: 7. The germline gives CDR1 SGHRS, CDR2 YFSETQ. The CDR3 sequence is 16 residues long.

CDR3 loop: CASSLAERDRFLHF. The CDR3 DNA follows: TGTGCCAGCAGCTTAGCGGAGAGAGACAGGTTCCTCCACTTT. The chain uses TRBV7-2 and TRBJ1-6; the D gene is possibly TRBD1 (6 bases). Trimming took 0 bases from V and 15 from J, leaving 15 bases between them. CDR3 length: 14 residues. Germline-derived CDR1 and CDR2 are SGHTA and FQGNSA.

The chain employs TRBV3-1 and TRBJ2-1; D may be TRBD1 (8 bases). In germline, CDR1 is LGHDT, CDR2 YNNKEL (reference sequence). This CDR3 spans 15 amino acids. The V and J ends lost 4 bases and 7 bases respectively, with 17 bases between them. In DNA form, the CDR3 reads TGTGCCAGCAGCCTTGGACAGGGAGGGACAAATGAGCAGTTCTTC. Protein sequence: CASSLGQGGTNEQFF.

The chain is built from TRBV4-1 and TRBJ2-1; maybe TRBD2 (5 bases). Germline CDR1 MGHRA, CDR2 YSYEKL. This CDR3 contains 17 residues. The V end was cut by 0 bases, the J end by 0 bases, with 12 bases between. The CDR3 sequence is CASSQDLVRGSYNEQFF. As DNA, the CDR3 is TGCGCCAGCAGCCAAGATCTTGTACGGGGCTCCTACAATGAGCAGTTCTTC.

This clonotype was seen more than once but under ten times. The chain links TRBV6-9 to TRBJ1-1, with 7 positions matching TRBD1. The CDR3 runs 16 residues. Germline assignment: CDR1 MNHGY and CDR2 SVAAGI. With V trimmed by 4 bases and J by 1 base, 9 bases remained unmatched. The CDR3 coding sequence is TGTGCCAGCAGTTCTACTCAGGACAGGTCGAACACTGAAGCTTTCTTT. Translating gives CASSSTQDRSNTEAFF.

The table lists this clonotype with a few counts. The DNA for the CDR3 is TGTGCCAGCAGCTTGGTGGGGGGCGCGCGGGAGCAGTACTTC. This codes for CASSLVGGAREQYF. The chain combines TRBV5-8 with TRBJ2-7; D is perhaps TRBD1 or TRBD2 (6 bases each). With 0 bases removed from V and 7 bases from J, the gap between germline ends came to 14 bases. Germline lookup yields CDR1 SGHTS and CDR2 YDEGEE. This CDR3 comprises 14 residues. Full variable domain (remainder filled in from reference TRBV5-8 and TRBJ2-7): EAGVTQSPTHLIKTRGQQATLRCSPISGHTSVYWYQQALGLGLQFLLWYDEGEERNRGNFPPRFSGRQFPNYSSELNVNALELEDSALYLCASSLVGGAREQYFGPGTRLTVT.

The gene calls are TRBV5-1 and TRBJ1-2; 7 positions match TRBD1. The CDR3 length is 14 residues. V lost 0 bases, J lost 8 bases, and 7 bases stayed unmatched. CDR1 SGHRS and CDR2 YFSETQ come from the germline V gene. The CDR3 is CASSLGTGDGGYTF. The CDR3, as DNA: TGCGCCAGCAGCTTGGGAACAGGGGATGGCGGCTACACCTTC.

This rearrangement joins TRBV9 to TRBJ2-3; unclear D gene. Germline V gene sequence: CDR1 SGDLS, CDR2 YYNGEE. This CDR3 has 16 residues. V was trimmed by 4 bases and J by 0 bases, leaving 15 bases between them. CDR3 sequence: CASSPPWATSTDTQYF. In nucleotides, the CDR3 is TGTGCCAGCAGCCCCCCTTGGGCGACTAGCACAGATACGCAGTATTTT.

This clonotype appeared a few times. The CDR3 DNA reads as TGTGCCAGCAGCCAAGTCGACAGGGATGGTGGCTACACCTTC. It codes for CASSQVDRDGGYTF. This chain uses TRBV3-1 with TRBJ1-2, with 7 bases aligning to TRBD1. Germline values: CDR1 LGHDT, CDR2 YNNKEL (reference sequence). The length of the CDR3 is 14 residues. V shed 1 base and J 7 bases; nucleotides not matched to a gene: 6.

This clonotype was counted many times. This chain joins TRBV11-2 and TRBJ2-7, with 8 positions matching TRBD1. This CDR3 is built from 16 residues. J was trimmed by 1 base and V by 5 bases; bases with no gene match: 10. CDR1 and CDR2 from the germline V gene are SGHAT and FQNNGV. This CDR3 is CASSPGTGDWSYEQYF. CDR3 bases: TGTGCCAGCAGCCCAGGGACAGGTGATTGGTCCTACGAGCAGTACTTC.

The gene calls are TRBV7-6 and TRBJ2-1; 9 positions agree with TRBD2. The CDR3 has 17 residues. V trimming: 5 bases; J trimming: 1 base; junction bases outside the gene matches: 9. The germline CDR1 and CDR2 sequences are SGHVS and FNYEAQ. CDR3 nucleotides: TGTGCCAGCAGCGGGGATAAGCGGGGGGTTTCCTACAATGAGCAGTTCTTC. Translating it yields CASSGDKRGVSYNEQFF.